The rows below give T cell receptor beta chains drawn from one sample of a study of T cells after yellow fever vaccination. TCRdb reprocessed the 5' RACE reads with MiXCR, giving one entry per CDR3 protein. The table includes under 300,000 distinct CDR3 sequences, 5.5% to 8.5% detected once. The sample in question was CD4+ T cells sorted from PBMCs, obtained on the day of the yellow fever booster vaccination. These receptor sequences come from a man aged 25-40 years who received the YFV17D yellow fever vaccine. Each CDR3 is given without its conserved first and last residue.

TRBV11-2 | ASSSREDRTDRGNTIY
TRBV7-2 | ASSSILGNPYEQY
TRBV5-1 | ASRPTEYNEQF
TRBV4-2 | ASSQGAPSTDTQY
TRBV7-2 | ASSSAGLKETQY
TRBV18 | ASSPAGTGGPNTGELF
TRBV7-2 | ASSRQVAGANVLT
TRBV7-2 | ASSGLAGLISPF
TRBV30 | AWSVSYEQF
TRBV20-1 | SARGSPPEPRSGTSGYEQY
TRBV5-1 | ASSLAPDRADTQY
TRBV5-4 | ASSMRTSAYYEQY
TRBV5-1 | ASQFTGTTLGNTEAF
TRBV5-1 | ASSPTWTGTNTEAF
TRBV5-1 | ASSPGDRSYEQY
TRBV7-2 | ASSFPWTHTDTQY
TRBV29-1 | SVAAGQKKETQY
TRBV9 | ASSVDENYGYT
TRBV5-1 | ASSFGTSGRSTDTQY
TRBV19 | ASSMGRDGAGANVLT
TRBV20-1 | LLRTGGATITDTQY
TRBV29-1 | SVEIRKVEGRGSTDTQY
TRBV12-3/TRBV12-4 | ASRFGGPYNEQF
TRBV21-1 | ASSKGAGSHEQF
TRBV3-1 | ASSQEAGFSGNTIY
TRBV4-3 | ASSQGAAYSYEQY
TRBV19 | ATQAGELF
TRBV19 | ASSKRDLVTYEQY
TRBV23-1 | ASSFPGCEQY
TRBV30 | AWSLGGPRGKLF
TRBV7-2 | ASSSQVSLSETQY
TRBV10-3 | AISGRLAGTSGMETQY
TRBV4-3 | ASSASTGDYEQY
TRBV20-1 | SAHGERVAPDTQY
TRBV20-1 | SARGRASRSPISYEQY
TRBV5-5 | ASSSSPNRDSGNTIY
TRBV20-1 | SARDLRYEWEDNGELF
TRBV27 | ASSPTGIEQY
TRBV19 | ASKAGALGLAGAGTGELF
TRBV12-3/TRBV12-4 | ASSLFTGGYNQPQH
TRBV4-1 | ASSQLGDRAHEQY
TRBV6-1 | ASKLGGETQY
TRBV14 | ASSQSRGLGYT
TRBV5-1 | ASSLAPNGQGRETQY
TRBV5-5 | ASSRPRTEYNEQF
TRBV7-2 | ASSLGMGTDTQY
TRBV20-1 | SARDGTDTQY
TRBV12-3/TRBV12-4 | ASSLAGKSEQY
TRBV7-2 | ASSLEGLAGGEQY
TRBV29-1 | SSMGGEETQY
TRBV6-2/TRBV6-3 | ASSRTPSSYEQY
TRBV7-2 | ASSLEGGGSVHEQY